Shown below are 16 T cell receptor beta chains from a single sample sequenced in a study of T cells in Graves' hyperthyroidism and ophthalmopathy. Amplified TCR beta CDR3 regions came from RNA transcripts. HTBI primers were the set used in a first-round RT-PCR of the TCR CDR3. A single record per CDR3 protein comes from TCRdb applying MiXCR to the multiplex PCR reads. The sample holds 500,000 to 600,000 distinct CDR3 sequences, 46% seen once. Sequencing was performed on peripheral blood or thyroid tissue (not recorded which). The receptors derive from a young woman with Graves' hyperthyroidism.

This clonotype was counted many times. The chain couples TRBV4-2 to TRBJ2-7; 10 positions agree with TRBD2. Losses at the gene ends were 0 bases for V and 5 bases for J; bases not matched to a gene: 7. This CDR3 is built from 16 residues. The germline V gene encodes CDR1 LGHNA and CDR2 YNFKEQ. CDR3 coding DNA: TGTGCCAGCAGCCAAGATAGGAGCGGGAGGGCCCACGAGCAGTACTTC. Residues: CASSQDRSGRAHEQYF.

This clonotype was seen ten or more times. The chain combines TRBV20-1 with TRBJ2-5; TRBD2 matches at 13 bases. The junction had 6 bases not matched to a gene; V was cut back by 3 bases and J by 5 bases. Germline loops: CDR1 DFQATT, CDR2 SNEGSKA (reference sequence). The CDR3 is made up of 15 amino acids. Here the CDR3 reads CSASRTSGSLETQYF. CDR3 nucleotide sequence: TGCAGTGCTAGTAGGACTAGCGGGAGTTTGGAGACCCAGTACTTC.

This clonotype was recorded many times. The chain carries TRBV4-1 and TRBJ1-5; D is possibly TRBD1 (6 bases). Deletions cut 3 bases from V and 3 bases from J, with 9 bases between. The germline gives CDR1 MGHRA, CDR2 YSYEKL. This CDR3 is built from 14 residues. The CDR3 here is CASSQGGYNQPQHF. Written as DNA, the CDR3 is TGCGCCAGCAGCCAGGGGGGCTACAATCAGCCCCAGCATTTT.

This clonotype occurred many times. V is TRBV18 and J is TRBJ1-2, with a weak D call TRBD1 (6 bases). CDR1 and CDR2 from the germline V gene are KGHSH and LQKENI. The CDR3 is made up of 15 amino acids. Trimming left V 2 bases short and J 5 bases short, with 15 bases between. The CDR3 DNA reads TGTGCCAGCTCACCAACCCAGGACAGAGCGTATGGCTACACCTTC. It is translated as CASSPTQDRAYGYTF.

This rearrangement joins TRBV10-3 to TRBJ2-7; unclear D gene. V was trimmed by 2 bases and J by 7 bases, leaving 6 bases between them. Germline-derived CDR1 and CDR2 are ENHRY and SYGVKD. The CDR3 is made up of 11 amino acids. CDR3 nucleotide sequence: TGTGCCATCAGTGAGGATCGGGAGCAGTACTTC. It is translated as CAISEDREQYF.

V gene TRBV15 combines with J gene TRBJ1-5; a weak D match, TRBD1 (5 bases). The germline CDR1 and CDR2 sequences are LNHNV and YYDKDF (reference sequence). The ends were cut back, 1 base at V and 2 bases at J, with 18 bases in the middle. CDR3 length: 18 amino acids. For the CDR3, the DNA is TGTGCCACCAGCAGAGGATGGGCCGGGATAGGGGGCAATCAGCCCCAGCATTTT. Residues: CATSRGWAGIGGNQPQHF.

This clonotype was seen many times. This chain links TRBV16 with TRBJ1-1; TRBD1 is a possible D gene (6 bases). Germline assignment: CDR1 KGHSY and CDR2 FQNENV. Between the trimmed V and J ends, which lost 2 bases and 10 bases, there was a span of 20 bases. This CDR3 region has 15 residues. DNA for the CDR3: TGTGCCAGCAGCCAAGGAAGGTCAGGGGCGCGGAGAGCTTTCTTT. Translated: CASSQGRSGARRAFF.

This clonotype occurred many times. The rearrangement links TRBV29-1 to TRBJ2-7, with TRBD1 matching 9 bases. Germline V gene data show CDR1 as SQVTM and CDR2 as ANQGSEA. The CDR3 length is 13 residues. V lost 4 bases and J lost 5; bases outside the gene matches: 6. CDR3 region: CSVGGTGNHEQYF. The CDR3 coding sequence is TGCAGCGTTGGAGGGACAGGGAATCACGAGCAGTACTTC.

Comments on this clonotype: One junction end disagrees with the germline gene, perhaps due to a read error. The chain carries TRBV10-3 and TRBJ2-6; D is unresolved. The CDR3 contains 19 residues. Germline V gene sequence: CDR1 ENHRY, CDR2 SYGVKD. DNA of the CDR3: TGTGCCAGCAGTTACTACGCCCGGGTATCCCCCTCTGGGGCCAACGTCCTGACTTTC. Encoded protein: CASSYYARVSPSGANVLTF.

Note on this clonotype: The junction does not match germline at one end; this may be a read error. The chain links TRBV12-3 or TRBV12-4 to TRBJ2-7; the match to TRBD1 covers 8 bases. The CDR3 contains 17 residues. CDR3 sequence (DNA): TGTGCTAGTGGGGCGGTTGGGACAGGAGGGTATCGGAGCGAGCAGCACTTC. This sequence encodes CASGAVGTGGYRSEQHF.

A remark on this clonotype: This could be a read error, since a much larger clone is one nucleotide away. This chain links TRBV2 with TRBJ2-5; tentative D call: TRBD1 (6 bases). The CDR3 has 13 amino acids. V lost 4 bases and J lost 4, with 10 bases in between. Per the germline V gene, CDR1 is SNHLY and CDR2 is FYNNEI. Here the CDR3 reads CASSVGAGETQYF. CDR3 sequence (DNA): TGTGCCAGCAGTGTGGGGGCAGGAGAGACCCAGTACTTC.

The chain joins TRBV6-5 to TRBJ2-2; a weak D match, TRBD1 (5 bases). Looked up from germline, CDR1 is MNHEY and CDR2 is SVGAGI. V was trimmed by 6 bases and J by 3 bases, leaving 8 bases between them. The CDR3 extends over 13 amino acids. Here the CDR3 reads CASRDSYTGELFF. CDR3 in DNA: TGTGCCAGCAGAGACAGCTACACCGGGGAGCTGTTTTTT.

This clonotype has ten or more counts. V is TRBV29-1 and J is TRBJ1-1; TRBD1 aligns across 7 bases. Looked up from germline, CDR1 is SQVTM and CDR2 is ANQGSEA. There are 11 residues in the CDR3. The junction had 7 bases not matched to a gene; V was cut back by 7 bases and J by 8 bases. Here the CDR3 reads CSADREEEAFF. In DNA, the CDR3 is TGCAGCGCTGACAGGGAGGAGGAAGCTTTCTTT.

This clonotype was seen at least ten times. The chain is built from TRBV29-1 and TRBJ2-7, with 8 bases lining up with TRBD2. CDR1 is SQVTM, CDR2 ANQGSEA, per germline. The CDR3 has 16 amino acids. The J segment lost 5 bases and the V segment lost 2 bases, leaving 14 bases of the junction unmatched. Here the CDR3 DNA reads TGCAGCGTTGAAATGTTCCCAGCGGGAGTTCTCCACGAGCAGTACTTC. Protein sequence: CSVEMFPAGVLHEQYF.

The chain couples TRBV12-5 to TRBJ2-2; maybe TRBD2 (5 bases). Germline values: CDR1 LGHNT, CDR2 FRNRAP. V dropped 8 bases and J dropped 7 bases, with 11 bases sitting between them. The CDR3 runs to 12 residues. The CDR3 loop is CASRPSGGELFF. Written as DNA, the CDR3 is TGTGCTAGTCGGCCCAGCGGCGGGGAGCTGTTTTTT.

This clonotype occurred many times. The V call is TRBV11-2, the J call TRBJ1-1; the D gene is possibly TRBD1 (5 bases). The CDR3 is 14 amino acids. Germline V gene sequence: CDR1 SGHAT, CDR2 FQNNGV. Trimming cost V 5 bases and J 3 bases, with 13 bases left between them. CDR3 nucleotide sequence: TGTGCCAGCAGCCGGGGGTCAATGGACACTGAAGCTTTCTTT. Encoded protein: CASSRGSMDTEAFF.